Listed below are T cell receptor beta chains from one sample, sequenced in a study of CD8 T cells in Susac syndrome. MiXCR, run by TCRdb on the immunoSEQ multiplex PCR reads, gives a single entry per CDR3 protein. The table shows under 250,000 distinct CDR3 sequences, with 94% occurring only once. The specimen sequenced was CD4+ T cells from PBMCs. Every receptor here comes from a human donor with Susac syndrome. Each CDR3 is given with its conserved first and last residue. The order of the fields is J gene, clone size, V gene, D gene, CDR3 length, CDR3 protein, CDR3 DNA. A D gene is named only where the DNA matches it firmly. Size is stated for part of the rows, as once, few or many counts, or as a class when the clone is expanded.

J: TRBJ2-5
size: .
V: TRBV9
D: TRBD1
length: 15
CDR3: CASSALQGQGETQYF
DNA: TGTGCCAGCAGCGCCCTACAGGGACAGGGAGAGACCCAGTACTTC

J: TRBJ1-1
size: .
V: TRBV12-3/TRBV12-4
D: .
length: 15
CDR3: CASSLAGLQNTEAFF
DNA: TGTGCCAGCAGTTTGGCGGGACTCCAGAACACTGAAGCTTTCTTT

J: TRBJ1-5
size: .
V: TRBV6-5
D: .
length: 16
CDR3: CASSYSVPRGHQPQHF
DNA: TGTGCCAGCAGTTACTCGGTTCCCAGGGGACATCAGCCCCAGCATTTT

J: TRBJ1-2
size: once
V: TRBV7-2
D: TRBD1
length: 15
CDR3: CASSPGLQGLYGYTF
DNA: TGTGCCAGCAGCCCGGGACTACAGGGGCTATATGGCTACACCTTC

J: TRBJ2-5
size: .
V: TRBV2
D: .
length: 13
CDR3: CASSDTRGETQYF
DNA: TGTGCCAGCAGTGATACGAGGGGGGAGACCCAGTACTTC

J: TRBJ1-5
size: .
V: TRBV25-1
D: .
length: 16
CDR3: CASSAGDMISNQPQHF
DNA: TGTGCCAGCAGTGCCGGGGACATGATTAGCAATCAGCCCCAGCATTTT

J: TRBJ2-7
size: .
V: TRBV20-1
D: .
length: 18
CDR3: CSAPTIAGFTEPGYEQYF
DNA: TGCAGTGCTCCGACCATTGCAGGGTTCACCGAGCCGGGTTACGAGCAGTACTTC

J: TRBJ1-5
size: .
V: TRBV4-2
D: TRBD1
length: 15
CDR3: CASSQETGGNQPQHF
DNA: TGTGCCAGCAGCCAAGAGACAGGGGGCAATCAGCCCCAGCATTTT

J: TRBJ2-4
size: .
V: TRBV7-9
D: .
length: 18
CDR3: CASSFSAGSDLAKNIQYF
DNA: TGTGCCAGCAGTTTCTCAGCAGGGTCCGATCTAGCCAAAAACATTCAGTACTTC

J: TRBJ2-5
size: .
V: TRBV5-6
D: TRBD1
length: 14
CDR3: CASSISGTEETQYF
DNA: TGTGCCAGCAGCATTTCCGGGACAGAAGAGACCCAGTACTTC

J: TRBJ2-5
size: once
V: TRBV19
D: .
length: 11
CDR3: CASSTPETQYF
DNA: TGTGCCAGTAGCACCCCAGAGACCCAGTACTTC

J: TRBJ1-1
size: .
V: TRBV3-1
D: .
length: 12
CDR3: CASSHDRRRAFF
DNA: TGTGCCAGCAGCCATGACAGGAGAAGAGCTTTCTTT

J: TRBJ2-7
size: .
V: TRBV7-2
D: .
length: 13
CDR3: CASSLGGDHEQYF
DNA: TGTGCCAGCAGCTTAGGAGGGGACCACGAGCAGTACTTC

J: TRBJ1-5
size: .
V: TRBV12-3/TRBV12-4
D: .
length: 14
CDR3: CASSFQPGDQPQHF
DNA: TGTGCCAGCAGTTTTCAGCCAGGGGATCAGCCCCAGCATTTT

J: TRBJ1-2
size: once
V: TRBV7-3
D: .
length: 16
CDR3: CASSPQGGTDLYGYTF
DNA: TGTGCCAGCAGCCCTCAGGGTGGGACGGACCTTTATGGCTACACCTTC

J: TRBJ1-5
size: .
V: TRBV4-2
D: .
length: 14
CDR3: CASSQEQAGQPQHF
DNA: TGTGCCAGCAGCCAAGAGCAGGCAGGGCAGCCCCAGCATTTT

J: TRBJ1-2
size: .
V: TRBV3-1
D: .
length: 14
CDR3: CASSQPPGLGGYTF
DNA: TGTGCCAGCAGCCAACCGCCGGGGCTTGGAGGCTACACCTTC

J: TRBJ2-5
size: once
V: TRBV20-1
D: TRBD2
length: 13
CDR3: CSANPAGGKTQYF
DNA: TGCAGTGCTAACCCCGCGGGAGGGAAGACCCAGTACTTC

J: TRBJ1-1
size: .
V: TRBV29-1
D: TRBD1
length: 14
CDR3: CSVDGDRENTEAFF
DNA: TGCAGCGTGGACGGGGACAGAGAGAACACTGAAGCTTTCTTT

J: TRBJ1-5
size: .
V: TRBV20-1
D: .
length: 15
CDR3: CSAVPGTWGNQPQHF
DNA: TGCAGTGCTGTCCCCGGGACCTGGGGTAATCAGCCCCAGCATTTT

J: TRBJ1-6
size: .
V: TRBV7-8
D: .
length: 12
CDR3: CASSPNNSPLHF
DNA: TGTGCCAGCAGCCCCAATAATTCACCCCTCCACTTT

J: TRBJ2-6
size: .
V: TRBV5-8
D: .
length: 15
CDR3: CASSPGNAGANVLTF
DNA: TGTGCCAGCAGCCCAGGGAACGCTGGGGCCAACGTCCTGACTTTC

J: TRBJ1-6
size: .
V: TRBV7-2
D: .
length: 14
CDR3: CASSLGVSVTPLHF
DNA: TGTGCCAGCAGCTTAGGCGTCTCGGTAACACCCCTCCACTTT

J: TRBJ1-6
size: .
V: TRBV20-1
D: .
length: 13
CDR3: CSARGARDSPLHF
DNA: TGCAGTGCCAGAGGCGCCAGGGACTCACCCCTCCACTTT

J: TRBJ1-1
size: .
V: TRBV11-2
D: .
length: 15
CDR3: CASSLSGVWNTEAFF
DNA: TGTGCCAGCAGCCTCTCGGGGGTTTGGAACACTGAAGCTTTCTTT

J: TRBJ2-7
size: .
V: TRBV28
D: .
length: 18
CDR3: CASSLNPTGVGTPREQYF
DNA: TGTGCCAGCAGTTTAAACCCGACAGGAGTAGGTACCCCCCGGGAGCAGTACTTC

J: TRBJ1-1
size: .
V: TRBV20-1
D: .
length: 13
CDR3: CSARAQGSTEAFF
DNA: TGCAGTGCAAGAGCGCAGGGGAGCACTGAAGCTTTCTTT

J: TRBJ2-1
size: .
V: TRBV7-6
D: TRBD2
length: 17
CDR3: CASSLGSGGALFDEQFF
DNA: TGTGCCAGCAGCTTAGGTAGCGGGGGGGCTCTTTTTGATGAGCAGTTCTTC

J: TRBJ2-1
size: .
V: TRBV2
D: .
length: 14
CDR3: CASVLPSSYNEQFF
DNA: TGTGCCAGCGTACTGCCTAGCTCCTACAATGAGCAGTTCTTC

J: TRBJ2-6
size: .
V: TRBV6-4
D: TRBD1
length: 14
CDR3: CASKTGPGANVLTF
DNA: TGTGCCAGCAAGACAGGGCCGGGGGCCAACGTCCTGACTTTC

J: TRBJ2-2
size: once
V: TRBV3-1
D: .
length: 14
CDR3: CASSQSPNTGELFF
DNA: TGTGCCAGCAGCCAATCCCCGAACACCGGGGAGCTGTTTTTT

J: TRBJ1-2
size: .
V: TRBV27
D: .
length: 17
CDR3: CASSPHLFDSAIYGYTF
DNA: TGTGCCAGCAGTCCCCACCTCTTCGACAGCGCTATCTATGGCTACACCTTC

J: TRBJ1-2
size: .
V: TRBV9
D: .
length: 13
CDR3: CASSPPGAHGYTF
DNA: TGTGCCAGCAGCCCCCCAGGGGCTCATGGCTACACCTTC

J: TRBJ2-5
size: .
V: TRBV7-2
D: .
length: 14
CDR3: CASSFSSEAETQYF
DNA: TGTGCCAGCAGCTTCTCTAGCGAGGCGGAGACCCAGTACTTC

J: TRBJ1-6
size: .
V: TRBV9
D: TRBD1
length: 15
CDR3: CASSQGVTSDSPLHF
DNA: TGTGCCAGCAGCCAGGGGGTAACGTCCGATTCACCCCTCCACTTT

J: TRBJ2-1
size: .
V: TRBV20-1
D: TRBD1
length: 15
CDR3: CSARPTGGSYNEQFF
DNA: TGCAGTGCTAGACCTACAGGGGGCTCCTACAATGAGCAGTTCTTC

J: TRBJ1-5
size: .
V: TRBV6-5
D: .
length: 13
CDR3: CASSGQSDQPQHF
DNA: TGTGCCAGCAGTGGACAGTCAGATCAGCCCCAGCATTTT

J: TRBJ1-2
size: .
V: TRBV20-1
D: .
length: 12
CDR3: CSARDRGPRKGF
DNA: TGCAGTGCTAGAGATCGAGGACCTAGAAAGGGCTTC

J: TRBJ2-7
size: .
V: TRBV29-1
D: TRBD1
length: 15
CDR3: CSATGLTGGMGEQYF
DNA: TGCAGCGCCACGGGGTTGACAGGGGGGATGGGGGAGCAGTACTTC

J: TRBJ1-1
size: .
V: TRBV5-1
D: .
length: 14
CDR3: CASSGELGVTEAFF
DNA: TGCGCCAGCAGCGGAGAACTGGGCGTCACTGAAGCTTTCTTT

J: TRBJ1-4
size: .
V: TRBV10-3
D: .
length: 13
CDR3: CAIRGAANEKLFF
DNA: TGTGCCATCAGGGGGGCAGCTAATGAAAAACTGTTTTTT

J: TRBJ2-7
size: .
V: TRBV20-1
D: TRBD2
length: 14
CDR3: CSAILAGGPGEQYF
DNA: TGCAGTGCGATACTAGCGGGGGGGCCGGGAGAGCAGTACTTC

J: TRBJ2-5
size: .
V: TRBV30
D: .
length: 14
CDR3: CAWSDPFWTETQYF
DNA: TGTGCCTGGAGTGATCCATTTTGGACAGAGACCCAGTACTTC

J: TRBJ2-3
size: .
V: TRBV6-1
D: .
length: 15
CDR3: CASSEVGVRTDTQYF
DNA: TGTGCCAGCAGTGAAGTGGGAGTCCGCACAGATACGCAGTATTTT

J: TRBJ2-3
size: .
V: TRBV12-5
D: .
length: 13
CDR3: CASGLGTPDTQYF
DNA: TGTGCTAGTGGTTTGGGGACTCCAGATACGCAGTATTTT

J: TRBJ1-1
size: .
V: TRBV20-1
D: .
length: 13
CDR3: CSARTDRDTEAFF
DNA: TGCAGTGCTCGAACAGACAGAGACACTGAAGCTTTCTTT

J: TRBJ2-5
size: .
V: TRBV5-1
D: .
length: 15
CDR3: CASSLMAGPQETQYF
DNA: TGCGCCAGCAGCTTGATGGCAGGGCCGCAAGAGACCCAGTACTTC

J: TRBJ1-5
size: .
V: TRBV15
D: TRBD1
length: 18
CDR3: CATSSITPGTGGYRPQHF
DNA: TGTGCCACCAGCAGCATAACTCCCGGGACAGGGGGCTACCGGCCCCAGCATTTT